This T cell receptor beta chain emerged from a study of lymphopenia after photon versus proton radiotherapy. Repertoires were generated with immunoSEQ multiplex PCR, while TCRdb's copy carries only in-frame clones and drops some. In the table there are about 53,000 clones, about 86% of which are singletons. Only one count was recorded for this clone. Its antigen is currently unknown. The CDR3 runs to 18 residues. The germline gives CDR1 SGDLS, CDR2 YYNGEE. V shed 0 bases, J shed 0 bases, and the junction held 8 bases outside the gene matches. Study-level findings and limits: Relative stability marked proton patients; photon patients lost diversity and naive cells. Only patients who died were analyzed for survival; proton advantage is unproven.

The TCR comes from a man aged 45-65 years with gastric cancer. The chain uses TRBV9 and TRBJ1-3; 8 bases agree with TRBD1. The source was peripheral blood, collected from a patient treated with photon-based radiotherapy. CDR3 sequence: CASSVASGQAISGNTIYF. The CDR3 DNA reads TGTGCCAGCAGCGTAGCATCGGGACAGGCTATCTCTGGAAACACCATATATTTT.